This T cell receptor beta chain was profiled in a study of blood T cell repertoires in COVID-19. Assay: immunoSEQ multiplex PCR; the TCRdb copy retains only in-frame clones and omits some. The sample carries about 97,000 clones, around 87% recorded once. Germline assignment: CDR1 SGHRS and CDR2 YFSETQ. The CDR3 runs to 16 residues. V trimming: 0 bases; J trimming: 8 bases; junction bases outside the gene matches: 11. The chain couples TRBV5-1 to TRBJ2-1, with 7 bases aligning to TRBD2. The receptor's source is a human donor in a cohort sampled during active COVID-19. The sequencing sample was made of peripheral blood. CDR3 amino acids: CASSLAGGTAGDEQFF. The CDR3 bases are TGCGCCAGCAGCTTGGCCGGCGGGACCGCGGGGGATGAGCAGTTCTTC.